There are a few counts of the clone carrying this T cell receptor (beta chain). These data are taken from a study of beta chain features in type 1 diabetes. Turning to the study itself: The number of sorted cells examined across all samples was under 130,000,000.

Expressed TCRB transcripts were sequenced, since all the RNA that had been isolated was reverse transcribed. Method: immunoSEQ multiplex PCR; TCRdb's copy keeps in-frame clones and lacks some. The table records some 150,000 clones, around 10% of them present only once. Using CD45RO/CCR7/CD25/CD127/CD95/CD27, CD4+ naive, central memory, regulatory and stem cell-like memory cells were sorted. The germline CDR1 and CDR2 sequences are MDHEN and SYDVKM. The CDR3 runs to 15 residues. Losses at the gene ends were 5 bases for V and 6 bases for J; bases not matched to a gene: 7. The gene calls are TRBV28 and TRBJ2-4; 10 nucleotides line up with TRBD1. This clonotype was sampled from a man aged 18 to 29 in good health. Sequenced input: central memory CD4+ T cells from blood. CDR3 sequence reads: CASSVIRTGGNIQYF. CDR3 DNA: TGTGCCAGCAGTGTAATTCGGACAGGGGGAAACATTCAGTACTTC.